The 31 T cell receptor beta chains below all came from one sample that was sequenced in a study of blood T cell repertoires in COVID-19. Libraries were prepared by immunoSEQ multiplex PCR; TCRdb keeps only in-frame clonotypes and omits some of them. The data show roughly 150,000 clones, 75% to 90% seen once. Material for sequencing was peripheral blood. The receptors here all came from a man aged 18 to 29 with COVID-19, enrolled during active disease.

The CDR3 loop is CASAFRGGRSYEQYF. The CDR3, as DNA: TGCGCCAGCGCTTTTCGGGGCGGGAGATCCTACGAGCAGTACTTC. V usage is TRBV5-1 and J usage is TRBJ2-7, with 7 bases fitting TRBD2. The CDR3 extends over 15 amino acids. V lost 7 bases, J lost 1 base, and 11 bases stayed unmatched. CDR1 and CDR2 (germline): SGHRS, YFSETQ.

This rearrangement joins TRBV7-8 to TRBJ1-5; D gene ambiguous. The germline V gene has CDR1 SGHVS and CDR2 FQNEAQ. V lost 4 bases and J lost 5, with 9 bases in between. This CDR3 comprises 13 residues. The CDR3: CASSYSGDQPQHF. The CDR3 coding sequence is TGTGCCAGCAGCTATAGCGGGGATCAGCCCCAGCATTTT.

This chain uses TRBV7-2 with TRBJ2-1; 7 positions match TRBD1. CDR3 length equals 15 residues. V was pared by 2 bases and J by 3 bases, with 4 bases of the junction left unmatched. Germline V gene lookup returns CDR1 SGHTA and CDR2 FQGNSA. The CDR3 nucleotides are TGTGCCAGCAGCTTACGTGCAGGGGGCTACAATGAGCAGTTCTTC. Translating it yields CASSLRAGGYNEQFF.

This chain's CDR3 is CASSLGAAGNTDTQYF. CDR3 bases: TGTGCCAGCAGCTTAGGGGCGGCGGGTAACACAGATACGCAGTATTTT. This chain uses TRBV7-9 with TRBJ2-3, with a tentative D call TRBD2 (5 bases). Per the germline V gene, CDR1 is SEHNR and CDR2 is FQNEAQ (reference sequence). The CDR3 has 16 amino acids. V lost 1 base and J lost 2, with 13 bases in between.

The chain carries TRBV2 and TRBJ2-5, with D perhaps matching TRBD2 (6 bases). This CDR3 has 14 amino acids. The germline CDR1 and CDR2 sequences are SNHLY and FYNNEI. V lost 6 bases to trimming and J lost 7 bases, with 18 bases between them. The CDR3 protein is CASSNDAWGGTQYF. CDR3 in DNA: TGTGCCAGCAGCAATGATGCCTGGGGAGGGACCCAGTACTTC.

CDR3 protein: CASSYGQINYGYTF. CDR3 bases: TGTGCCAGCAGCTATGGACAGATTAACTATGGCTACACCTTC. The gene calls are TRBV3-1 (or the pseudogene TRBV3-2) and TRBJ1-2, with D tentatively TRBD1 (6 bases). The CDR3 is 14 amino acids. Germline CDR1 and CDR2: LGHDT and YNNKEL (reference sequence). V dropped 5 bases and J dropped 1 base, with 11 bases sitting between them.

The chain employs TRBV7-2 and TRBJ2-1; 7 nucleotides line up with TRBD2. The CDR3 loop spans 18 amino acids. Germline trimming cut 7 bases from V and 4 bases from J; bases unmatched to any gene: 19. Germline V CDR1 and CDR2: SGHTA, FQGNSA. For the CDR3, the DNA is TGTGCCAGCAACAATCTCGGGGGTGCGGGAGATATTTACAATGAGCAGTTCTTC. This codes for CASNNLGGAGDIYNEQFF.

V and J are TRBV7-6 and TRBJ2-2; 8 bases align to TRBD1. This CDR3 comprises 16 residues. CDR1 and CDR2 (germline): SGHVS, FNYEAQ. The V gene end was trimmed by 1 base and the J gene end by 2 bases; junction bases not matched to a gene: 3. CDR3 sequence (DNA): TGTGCCAGCAGCTTAGGGACAGGGCTTAACACCGGGGAGCTGTTTTTT. Protein sequence: CASSLGTGLNTGELFF.

J is TRBJ2-2 and V is TRBV3-1 (or the pseudogene TRBV3-2); 14 bases map to TRBD2. CDR1 and CDR2 (germline): LGHDT, YNNKEL (reference sequence). V lost 3 bases and J lost 6; bases outside the gene matches: 12. The CDR3 length is 19 residues. The CDR3 reads CASSQSGLAGDRRSGELFF. In DNA form, the CDR3 reads TGTGCCAGCAGCCAGTCGGGACTAGCGGGAGATCGGAGGTCCGGGGAGCTGTTTTTT.

This clone was seen a few times. This chain joins TRBV30 and TRBJ2-3; 11 positions agree with TRBD2. With V trimmed by 2 bases and J by 0 bases, 4 bases remained unmatched. This CDR3 has 16 residues. The germline V gene has CDR1 GTSNPN and CDR2 SVGIG (reference sequence). The CDR3 region has the DNA TGTGCCTGGAGTAAGGGACTAGCGGATAGCACAGATACGCAGTATTTT. As protein: CAWSKGLADSTDTQYF.

Remarks on this clone: At one of its ends the junction is not consistent with the germline gene, which may arise from a read error. The chain is built from TRBV28 and TRBJ1-4, with D possibly being TRBD1 (6 bases). Germline loops: CDR1 MDHEN, CDR2 SYDVKM. This CDR3 contains 17 residues. CDR3 nucleotide sequence: TGTGCCAGCAGCCCCGGACAGATCCACGTTCCTAATGAAAAACTGCTTTTT. It encodes CASSPGQIHVPNEKLLF.

This clone was seen once. This chain joins TRBV9 and TRBJ1-2, with D maybe TRBD1 (5 bases). The V and J ends lost 6 bases and 3 bases respectively, with 15 bases between them. Germline V CDR1 and CDR2: SGDLS, YYNGEE. The CDR3 is made up of 14 amino acids. Written as DNA, the CDR3 is TGTGCCAGCAATAGGCCAGGAGGGGACTATGGCTACACCTTC. Its protein is CASNRPGGDYGYTF.

A single count supports this clone. This sequence joins TRBV5-6 and TRBJ2-1; D is possibly TRBD1 (5 bases). Germline CDR1 reads SGHDT; CDR2 reads YYEEEE. The CDR3 spans 12 residues. Trimming took off 0 bases at V and 10 bases at J, with 8 bases between the two ends. CDR3: CASSLVGVEQFF. The CDR3 nucleotides read TGTGCCAGCAGCTTGGTAGGGGTGGAGCAGTTCTTC.

The chain is built from TRBV5-1 and TRBJ2-5, with 8 bases fitting TRBD1. From germline, CDR1 is SGHRS and CDR2 YFSETQ. J was trimmed by 4 bases and V by 5 bases; bases with no gene match: 4. This CDR3 has 13 residues. This CDR3 is CASRAGGLETQYF. The CDR3 bases are TGCGCCAGCAGGGCAGGGGGCCTAGAGACCCAGTACTTC.

The CDR3 region has the DNA TGTGCCAGCAGTTATCGAGCCTCCTACGAGCAGTACTTC. This encodes CASSYRASYEQYF. The chain links TRBV6-5 to TRBJ2-7; the D is unclear. CDR1 is MNHEY, CDR2 SVGAGI, per germline. The CDR3 sequence is 13 residues long. Trimming shortened V by 3 bases and J by 0 bases, and 6 bases separated the two germline ends.

The chain combines TRBV19 with TRBJ1-1; tentative D call: TRBD1 (6 bases). Trimming pared 7 bases from V and 1 base from J, leaving 16 bases between. CDR1 is LNHDA and CDR2 is SQIVND in the germline V gene (reference sequence). The CDR3 length is 15 residues. CDR3 loop: CASIEQGDGNTEAFF. CDR3 coding DNA: TGTGCCAGTATCGAACAGGGAGACGGGAACACTGAAGCTTTCTTT.

This clone was detected only once. The chain combines TRBV30 with TRBJ1-1; no definite D call. CDR1 and CDR2 from the germline V gene are GTSNPN and SVGIG (reference sequence). This CDR3 region has 13 residues. The V end lost 4 bases, the J end lost 3 bases, and 12 bases lay between the germline ends. This CDR3 is CAWILVGYTEAFF. CDR3 sequence (DNA): TGTGCCTGGATCTTAGTTGGTTACACTGAAGCTTTCTTT.

This chain joins TRBV15 and TRBJ1-5; 9 bases align to TRBD1. V was pared by 0 bases and J by 5 bases, with 5 bases of the junction left unmatched. The CDR3 has 16 amino acids. Germline CDR1 reads LNHNV; CDR2 reads YYDKDF (reference sequence). The DNA for the CDR3 is TGTGCCACCAGCAGAGATAGGACAGGGGCGCATCAGCCCCAGCATTTT. Translating it yields CATSRDRTGAHQPQHF.

The chain recombines TRBV15 with TRBJ1-2; tentative D call: TRBD1 (6 bases). The germline gives CDR1 LNHNV, CDR2 YYDKDF (reference sequence). The CDR3 consists of 15 residues. Trimming stripped 1 base from V and 4 bases from J, with 13 bases between. DNA of the CDR3: TGTGCCACCAGCAGAGCCGGGGGGCGCGGCTATGGCTACACCTTC. Translating it yields CATSRAGGRGYGYTF. The full variable domain, with the rest looked up from reference TRBV15 and TRBJ1-2, is DAMVIQNPRYQVTQFGKPVTLSCSQTLNHNVMYWYQQKSSQAPKLLFHYYDKDFNNEADTPDNFQSRRPNTSFCFLDIRSPGLGDTAMYLCATSRAGGRGYGYTFGSGTRLTVV.

For the CDR3, the DNA is TGCGCCAGCAGCTCGACAGGGGGCGCAGATAATTCACCCCTCCACTTT. Its translation: CASSSTGGADNSPLHF. V is TRBV5-1 and J is TRBJ1-6; 10 nucleotides agree with TRBD1. V lost 3 bases and J lost 5; bases outside the gene matches: 5. CDR1 is SGHRS and CDR2 is YFSETQ in the germline V gene. The CDR3 consists of 16 residues. Full variable domain (outside the CDR3, taken from reference TRBV5-1 and TRBJ1-6): KAGVTQTPRYLIKTRGQQVTLSCSPISGHRSVSWYQQTPGQGLQFLFEYFSETQRNKGNFPGRFSGRQFSNSRSEMNVSTLELGDSALYLCASSSTGGADNSPLHFGNGTRLTVT.

This chain links TRBV7-2 with TRBJ2-3; maybe TRBD2 (5 bases). From germline, CDR1 is SGHTA and CDR2 FQGNSA. This CDR3 contains 16 residues. V dropped 2 bases and J dropped 1 base, with 13 bases sitting between them. CDR3 residues: CASSLSTTLGTDTQYF. CDR3 sequence (DNA): TGTGCCAGCAGCTTATCGACTACACTTGGCACAGATACGCAGTATTTT.

This sequence joins TRBV7-2 and TRBJ1-6; 11 bases are shared with TRBD1. The CDR3 sequence is 16 residues long. V was pared by 5 bases and J by 7 bases, with 7 bases of the junction left unmatched. CDR1 is SGHTA and CDR2 is FQGNSA in the germline V gene. CDR3 sequence reads: CASSRPGTGGNSPLHF. The CDR3 region has the DNA TGTGCCAGCAGCCGCCCCGGGACAGGGGGGAATTCACCCCTCCACTTT.

This chain joins TRBV6-5 and TRBJ2-5; 8 nucleotides align to TRBD1. This CDR3 is 13 amino acids long. Germline CDR1 and CDR2: MNHEY and SVGAGI. V shed 4 bases and J 4 bases; nucleotides not matched to a gene: 2. CDR3 protein: CASSSRGPETQYF. The CDR3 bases are TGTGCCAGCAGTTCCAGGGGGCCAGAGACCCAGTACTTC.

This clone was detected once. The chain employs TRBV19 and TRBJ2-1; 12 bases are a match to TRBD1. In germline, CDR1 is LNHDA, CDR2 SQIVND (reference sequence). The CDR3 loop spans 15 amino acids. With 5 bases clipped from V and 7 bases from J, the junction kept 6 bases outside the gene matches. The CDR3 coding sequence is TGTGCCAGTAGTTTGGGACAGGGGGCAGGGAATGAGCAGTTCTTC. It specifies CASSLGQGAGNEQFF.

The rearrangement joins TRBV18 to TRBJ1-1, with 8 positions matching TRBD1. Trimming cost V 3 bases and J 5 bases; bases outside gene matches: 11. CDR3 length equals 16 residues. CDR1 is KGHSH and CDR2 is LQKENI in the germline V gene. The CDR3 region has the DNA TGTGCCAGCTCACCCTTGTTGAGACAGGGGCTAACTGAAGCTTTCTTT. Encoded protein: CASSPLLRQGLTEAFF.

The rearrangement uses TRBV5-1 and TRBJ2-3; 9 bases line up with TRBD1. Losses at the gene ends were 1 base for V and 1 base for J; bases not matched to a gene: 16. The CDR3 sequence is 20 residues long. CDR1 and CDR2 (germline): SGHRS, YFSETQ. The CDR3 loop reads CASSLMPVSLQGAGTDTQYF. The DNA for the CDR3 is TGCGCCAGCAGCTTGATGCCGGTTTCCCTACAGGGGGCCGGCACAGATACGCAGTATTTT.

The sample holds one count of this clone. CDR3 coding DNA: TGTGCCAGCAGCCAAGAGGCTAGCTCCTACAATGAGCAGTTCTTC. Protein product: CASSQEASSYNEQFF. This chain connects TRBV3-1 (or the pseudogene TRBV3-2) to TRBJ2-1; the D is unclear. Trimming removed 0 bases at V and 0 bases at J, with 6 bases between. Germline loops: CDR1 LGHDT, CDR2 YNNKEL (reference sequence). The CDR3 consists of 15 residues.

Notes on this clone: The junction does not match germline at one end; this may be a read error. This sequence joins TRBV2 and TRBJ1-1; TRBD1 aligns across 10 bases. This CDR3 has 11 amino acids. Germline V gene data show CDR1 as SNHLY and CDR2 as FYNNEI. The CDR3 DNA reads as TGTGCCGTAGGGACAGGGGAAATTATAATCTTT. Its translation is CAVGTGEIIIF.

This clone was seen a single time. The chain couples TRBV28 to TRBJ2-3; TRBD2 might be the D (6 bases). CDR3 length equals 13 residues. V was pared by 11 bases and J by 0 bases, with 12 bases between. CDR1 is MDHEN and CDR2 is SYDVKM in the germline V gene. CDR3 in DNA: TGTGCCGGCGGGACGGTGAGCACAGATACGCAGTATTTT. Translated, it gives CAGGTVSTDTQYF.

The CDR3 bases are TGTGCCAGCTCCTCTGTAGCGGTGGGGAAAAACATTCAGTACTTC. This translates into CASSSVAVGKNIQYF. This chain connects TRBV28 to TRBJ2-4; perhaps TRBD2 as D (6 bases). The CDR3 sequence is 15 residues long. The germline gives CDR1 MDHEN, CDR2 SYDVKM. Trimming stripped 8 bases from V and 4 bases from J, with 18 bases between.

This clone appeared a single time. The gene calls are TRBV7-2 and TRBJ2-3; 12 bases agree with TRBD2. CDR3 size: 18 residues. V gave up 0 bases and J gave up 4 bases; unmatched junction bases: 8. Germline CDR1 SGHTA, CDR2 FQGNSA. The CDR3 DNA sequence: TGTGCCAGCAGCTTAGCCGGGACTAGCGGGCAGAGGGCAGATACGCAGTATTTT. Translation: CASSLAGTSGQRADTQYF.